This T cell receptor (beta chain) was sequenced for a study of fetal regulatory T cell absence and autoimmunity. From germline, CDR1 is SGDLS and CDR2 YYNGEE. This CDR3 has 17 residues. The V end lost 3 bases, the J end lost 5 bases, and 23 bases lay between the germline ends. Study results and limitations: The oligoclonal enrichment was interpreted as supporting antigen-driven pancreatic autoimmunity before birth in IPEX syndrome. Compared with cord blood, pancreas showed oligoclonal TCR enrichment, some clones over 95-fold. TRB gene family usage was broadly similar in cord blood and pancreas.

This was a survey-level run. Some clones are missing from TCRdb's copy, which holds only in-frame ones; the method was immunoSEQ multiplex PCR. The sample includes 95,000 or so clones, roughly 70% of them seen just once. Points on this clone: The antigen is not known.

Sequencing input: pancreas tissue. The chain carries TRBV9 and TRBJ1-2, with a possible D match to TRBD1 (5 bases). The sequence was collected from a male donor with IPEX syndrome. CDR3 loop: CASSAHGGGSLSYGYTF. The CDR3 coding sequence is TGTGCCAGCAGCGCCCACGGGGGAGGCAGCCTTAGTTATGGCTACACCTTC.